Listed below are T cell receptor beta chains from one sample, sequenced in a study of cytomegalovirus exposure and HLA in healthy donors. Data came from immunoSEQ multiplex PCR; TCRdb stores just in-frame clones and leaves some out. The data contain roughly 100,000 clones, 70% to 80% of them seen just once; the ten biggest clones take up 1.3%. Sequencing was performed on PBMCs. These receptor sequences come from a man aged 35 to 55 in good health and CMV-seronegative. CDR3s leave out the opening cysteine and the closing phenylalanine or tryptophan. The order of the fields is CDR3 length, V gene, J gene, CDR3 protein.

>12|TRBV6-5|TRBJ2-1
ASSTPNPYNEQF
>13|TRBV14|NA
ASSQASGGAYEQY
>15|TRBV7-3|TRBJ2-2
ASSLTSGGADTGELF
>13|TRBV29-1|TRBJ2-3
SAPSWASTSDTQY
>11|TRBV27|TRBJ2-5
ASRGQGRETQY
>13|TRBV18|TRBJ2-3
ASSTRQGSTDTQY
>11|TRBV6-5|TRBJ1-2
ASQADRGIGYT
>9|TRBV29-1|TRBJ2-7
SVGGAGEQY
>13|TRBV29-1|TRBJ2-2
SVDRDRANTGELF
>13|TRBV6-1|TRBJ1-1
ASSSITGWVTEAF
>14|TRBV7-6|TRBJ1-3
ASSLSGGNSGNTIY
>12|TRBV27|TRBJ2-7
ASSLSAGAYEQY
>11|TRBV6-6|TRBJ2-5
ASSGGHGETQY
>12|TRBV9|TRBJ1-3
ASSADRGVNTIY
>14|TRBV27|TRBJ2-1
ASSLFGTGEVREQF
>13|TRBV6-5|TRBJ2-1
ASRADTHSYNEQF
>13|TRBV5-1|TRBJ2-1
ASSLVAGGPDEQF
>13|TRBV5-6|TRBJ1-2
ASSLVEGPQYGYT
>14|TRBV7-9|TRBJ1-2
ASSLERQGATYGYT
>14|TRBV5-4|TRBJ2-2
ASSTGRGGPTGELF
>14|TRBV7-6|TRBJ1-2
ASSSRQGLKNYGYT
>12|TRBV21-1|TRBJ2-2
ASSKVGNTGELF
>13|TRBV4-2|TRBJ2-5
ASSQEARGGETQY
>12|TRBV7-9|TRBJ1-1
ASSSFPGRTEAF
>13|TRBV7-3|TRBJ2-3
ASSFRRGNTDTQY
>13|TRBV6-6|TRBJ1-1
ASRPPDSPNTEAF
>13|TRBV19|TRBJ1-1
ASSIGRGANTEAF
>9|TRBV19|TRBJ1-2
ASSSGYGYT
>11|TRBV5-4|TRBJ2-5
ASSLSGGETQY
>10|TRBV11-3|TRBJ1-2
ASGQGQGGYT
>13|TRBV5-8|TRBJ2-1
ASSLGGSSYNEQF
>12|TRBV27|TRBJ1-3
ASRTGFSGNTIY
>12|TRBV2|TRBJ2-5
ASSETGGSETQY
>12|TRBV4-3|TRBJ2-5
ASSQWKGAETQY
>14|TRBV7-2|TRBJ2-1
ASSLGPSTTYNEQF
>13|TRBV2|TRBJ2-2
ASSDQPTSYGELF
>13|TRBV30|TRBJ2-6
AWSTRSSGANVLT